Reported below is one TCR beta chain. From germline, CDR1 is MGHRA and CDR2 YSYEKL. V lost 1 base, J lost 0 bases, and 16 bases lay in between. This CDR3 has 18 residues. Method: immunoSEQ multiplex PCR; TCRdb's copy keeps in-frame clones and lacks some. Of about 49,000 clones listed, approximately 70% are singletons. These data belong to a study of blood T cell repertoires in COVID-19. The overall study: Italy, Spain and the United States were the sources of the convalescent and acute COVID-19 samples.

Material for sequencing was peripheral blood. V usage is TRBV4-1 and J usage is TRBJ2-1, with D tentatively TRBD2 (5 bases). This receptor was identified in a woman between 65 and 79 years old with acute or convalescent COVID-19. CDR3 region: CASSQGLVARNSYNEQFF. The CDR3 DNA reads TGCGCCAGCAGCCAAGGCCTAGTAGCGCGGAACTCCTACAATGAGCAGTTCTTC.